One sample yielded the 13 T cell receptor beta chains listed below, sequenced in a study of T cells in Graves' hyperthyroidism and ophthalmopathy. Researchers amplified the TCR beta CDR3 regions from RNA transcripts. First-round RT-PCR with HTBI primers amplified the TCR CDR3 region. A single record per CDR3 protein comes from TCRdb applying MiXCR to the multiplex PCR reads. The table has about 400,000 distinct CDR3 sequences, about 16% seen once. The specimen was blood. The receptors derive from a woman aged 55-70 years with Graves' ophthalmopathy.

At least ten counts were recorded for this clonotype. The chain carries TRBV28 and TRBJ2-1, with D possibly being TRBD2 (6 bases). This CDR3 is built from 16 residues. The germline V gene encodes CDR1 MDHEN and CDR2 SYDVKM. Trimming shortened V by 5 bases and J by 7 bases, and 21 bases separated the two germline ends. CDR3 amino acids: CASSGGLPTGGNEQFF. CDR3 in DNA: TGTGCCAGCAGTGGGGGACTGCCTACAGGAGGAAATGAGCAGTTCTTC.

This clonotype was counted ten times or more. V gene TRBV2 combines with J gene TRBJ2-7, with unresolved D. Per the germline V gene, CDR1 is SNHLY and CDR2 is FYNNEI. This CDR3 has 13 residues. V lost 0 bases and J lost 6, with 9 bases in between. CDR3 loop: CASSEAGRCEQYF. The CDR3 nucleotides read TGTGCCAGCAGTGAAGCGGGCAGATGCGAGCAGTACTTC.

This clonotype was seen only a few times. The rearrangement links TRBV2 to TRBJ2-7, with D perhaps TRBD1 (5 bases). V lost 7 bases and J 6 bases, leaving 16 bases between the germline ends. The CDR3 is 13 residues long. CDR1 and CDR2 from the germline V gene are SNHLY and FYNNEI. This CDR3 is CASNHKGLSEQYF. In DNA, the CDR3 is TGTGCCAGCAACCATAAGGGGCTGTCCGAGCAGTACTTC.

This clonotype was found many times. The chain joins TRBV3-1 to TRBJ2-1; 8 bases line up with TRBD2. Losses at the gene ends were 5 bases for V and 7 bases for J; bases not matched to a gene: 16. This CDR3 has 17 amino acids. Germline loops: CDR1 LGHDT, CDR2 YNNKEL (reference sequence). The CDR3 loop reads CASSSPASGSGLNEQFF. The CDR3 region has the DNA TGTGCCAGCAGCTCCCCGGCGAGCGGGAGTGGTCTTAATGAGCAGTTCTTC.

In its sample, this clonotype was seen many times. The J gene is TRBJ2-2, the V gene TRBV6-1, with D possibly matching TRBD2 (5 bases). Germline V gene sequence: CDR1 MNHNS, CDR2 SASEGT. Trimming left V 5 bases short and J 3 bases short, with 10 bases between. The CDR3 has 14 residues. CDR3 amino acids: CASSWTDYTGELFF. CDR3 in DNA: TGTGCCAGCAGTTGGACGGACTACACCGGGGAGCTGTTTTTT.

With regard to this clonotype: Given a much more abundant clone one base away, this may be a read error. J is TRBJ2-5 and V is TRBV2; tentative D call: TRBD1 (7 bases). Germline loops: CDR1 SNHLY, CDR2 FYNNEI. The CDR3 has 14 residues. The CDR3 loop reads CTSSERQGGETQYF. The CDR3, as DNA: TGTACCAGCAGTGAAAGACAGGGAGGAGAGACCCAGTACTTC.

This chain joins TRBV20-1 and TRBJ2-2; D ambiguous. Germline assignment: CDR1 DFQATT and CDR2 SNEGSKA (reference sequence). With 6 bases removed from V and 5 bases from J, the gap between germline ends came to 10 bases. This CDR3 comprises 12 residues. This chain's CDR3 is CSARKGTGELFF. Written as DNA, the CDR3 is TGCAGTGCGCGTAAGGGTACCGGGGAGCTGTTTTTT.

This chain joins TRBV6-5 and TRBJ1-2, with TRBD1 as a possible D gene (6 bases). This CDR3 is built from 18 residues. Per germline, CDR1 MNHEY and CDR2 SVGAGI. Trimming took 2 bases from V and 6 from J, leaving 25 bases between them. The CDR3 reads CASSYETGQKGTGHGYTF. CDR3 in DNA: TGTGCCAGCAGTTACGAGACAGGCCAGAAGGGAACGGGGCATGGCTACACCTTC.

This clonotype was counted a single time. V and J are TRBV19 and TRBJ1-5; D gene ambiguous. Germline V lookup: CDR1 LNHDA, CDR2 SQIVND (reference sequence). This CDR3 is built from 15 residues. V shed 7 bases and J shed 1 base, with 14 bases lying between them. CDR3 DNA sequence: TGTGCCAGTACCCCGACGGAGGGAAGCAATCAGCCCCAGCATTTT. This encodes CASTPTEGSNQPQHF.

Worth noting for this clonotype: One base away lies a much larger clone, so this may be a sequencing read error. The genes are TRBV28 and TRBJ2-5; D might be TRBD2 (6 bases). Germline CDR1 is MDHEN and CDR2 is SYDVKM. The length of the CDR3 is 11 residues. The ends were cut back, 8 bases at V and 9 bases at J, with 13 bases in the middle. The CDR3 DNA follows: TGTGCCAGCGTTAGGAGGGAGGCCCAGTACTTC. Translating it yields CASVRREAQYF.

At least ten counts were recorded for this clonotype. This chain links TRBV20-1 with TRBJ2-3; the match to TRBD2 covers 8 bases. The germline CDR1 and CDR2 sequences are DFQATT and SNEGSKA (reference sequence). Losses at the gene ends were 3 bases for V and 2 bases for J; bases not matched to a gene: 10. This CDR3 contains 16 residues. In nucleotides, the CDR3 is TGCAGTGCTAGCGGGGGGGAGACCTCTATCACAGATACGCAGTATTTT. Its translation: CSASGGETSITDTQYF.

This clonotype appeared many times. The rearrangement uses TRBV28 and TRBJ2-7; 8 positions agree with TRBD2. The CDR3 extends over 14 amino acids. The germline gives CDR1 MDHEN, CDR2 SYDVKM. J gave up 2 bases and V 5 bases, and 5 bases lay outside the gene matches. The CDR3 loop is CASSPRLATYEQYF. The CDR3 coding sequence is TGTGCCAGCAGTCCTCGACTAGCGACCTACGAGCAGTACTTC.

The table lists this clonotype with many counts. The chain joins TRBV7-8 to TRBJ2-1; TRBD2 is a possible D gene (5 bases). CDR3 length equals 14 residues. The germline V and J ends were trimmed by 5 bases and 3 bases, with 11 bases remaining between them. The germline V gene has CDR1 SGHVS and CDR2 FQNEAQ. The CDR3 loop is CASSAPGDYNEQFF. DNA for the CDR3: TGTGCCAGCAGCGCCCCCGGGGACTACAATGAGCAGTTCTTC.